One sample yielded the 5 T cell receptor beta chains listed below, sequenced in a study of blood T cells in healthy people across ages. Combining a sample-barcoded 5' primer with a J-beta primer mix, a second PCR ran for about 6 to 12 cycles. TCRdb used MiXCR to reprocess the 5' RACE reads, holding one entry per CDR3 protein. The sample lists some 1,800,000 distinct CDR3 sequences, about 39% occurring once. Sequencing was carried out using blood. All receptors derive from a human donor in good health.

The chain has TRBV5-6 and TRBJ2-3, with D tentatively TRBD2 (6 bases). The V and J ends lost 0 bases and 5 bases respectively, with 19 bases between them. Looked up from germline, CDR1 is SGHDT and CDR2 is YYEEEE. The CDR3 has 17 residues. The CDR3 reads CASSLAGDWVTKDTQYF. CDR3 coding DNA: TGTGCCAGCAGCTTGGCCGGGGACTGGGTGACGAAAGATACGCAGTATTTT.

The rearrangement uses TRBV9 and TRBJ2-2; 9 bases line up with TRBD1. This CDR3 is 17 amino acids long. The germline V gene encodes CDR1 SGDLS and CDR2 YYNGEE. J gave up 5 bases and V 4 bases, and 12 bases lay outside the gene matches. The CDR3 loop is CASSLRPGQGVTGELFF. DNA of the CDR3: TGTGCCAGCAGCCTGAGGCCGGGACAGGGCGTAACCGGGGAGCTGTTTTTT.

A note on this clonotype: One junction end disagrees with the germline gene, perhaps due to a read error. This chain links TRBV6-2 or TRBV6-3 with TRBJ2-2, with a possible D match to TRBD2 (5 bases). The CDR3 is 14 amino acids. Germline-derived CDR1 and CDR2 are MNHEY and SVGEGT. The CDR3 DNA reads TGTGCCAGCAGTTACTCAGTGAACACCGGGGAGCGGTTTTTT. Translation: CASSYSVNTGERFF.

In its sample, this clonotype was seen a few times. J is TRBJ2-6 and V is TRBV13; unclear D gene. The CDR3 is 15 amino acids. V was trimmed by 5 bases and J by 0 bases, leaving 8 bases between them. From germline, CDR1 is PRHDT and CDR2 FYEKMQ (reference sequence). The CDR3 here is CASSRYISGANVLTF. DNA for the CDR3: TGTGCCAGCAGCCGCTATATCTCTGGGGCCAACGTCCTGACTTTC.

The chain joins TRBV5-1 to TRBJ1-2; 9 nucleotides line up with TRBD1. The trim removed 4 bases at V and 10 bases at J, leaving 5 bases unmatched. The CDR3 covers 12 residues. Germline V gives CDR1 SGHRS, CDR2 YFSETQ. CDR3 region: CASSQGQGFYTF. The CDR3 bases are TGCGCCAGCAGCCAAGGACAGGGGTTCTACACCTTC. Looking up the rest from reference TRBV5-1 and TRBJ1-2 gives the full variable domain: KAGVTQTPRYLIKTRGQQVTLSCSPISGHRSVSWYQQTPGQGLQFLFEYFSETQRNKGNFPGRFSGRQFSNSRSEMNVSTLELGDSALYLCASSQGQGFYTFGSGTRLTVV.